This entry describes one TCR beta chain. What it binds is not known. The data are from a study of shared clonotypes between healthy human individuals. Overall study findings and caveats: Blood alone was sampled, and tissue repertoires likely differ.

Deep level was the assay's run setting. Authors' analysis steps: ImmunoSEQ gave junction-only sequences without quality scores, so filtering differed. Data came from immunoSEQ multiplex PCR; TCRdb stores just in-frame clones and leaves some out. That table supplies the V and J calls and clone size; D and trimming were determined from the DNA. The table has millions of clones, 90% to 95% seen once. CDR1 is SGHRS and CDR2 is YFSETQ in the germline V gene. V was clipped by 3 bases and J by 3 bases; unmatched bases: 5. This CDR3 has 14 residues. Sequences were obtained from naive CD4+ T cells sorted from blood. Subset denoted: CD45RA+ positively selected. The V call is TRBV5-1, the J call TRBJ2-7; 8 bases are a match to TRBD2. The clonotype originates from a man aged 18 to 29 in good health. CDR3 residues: CASSSTGTSYEQYF. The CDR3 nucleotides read TGCGCCAGCAGCTCTACCGGGACTAGCTACGAGCAGTACTTC.